This T cell receptor beta chain comes out of a study of blood T cell repertoires in COVID-19. Study context: There were acute and convalescent COVID-19 samples, and they came from the United States, Italy and Spain. PBMCs, B-cell-depleted T cells, or T cells were the source of the cDNA or gDNA that made up the material.

This CDR3 has 14 residues. V lost 7 bases and J 5 bases, leaving 14 bases between the germline ends. Here immunoSEQ multiplex PCR was the method, and the copy in TCRdb shows in-frame clones only, minus some. The sample holds about 360,000 clones, 83% seen once. The clonotype was recovered from a man aged 30-40 years with active or convalescent COVID-19. The chain employs TRBV23-1 and TRBJ1-4; D unresolved. TRBV23-1 carries the ORF label, with uncertain function. Sample: peripheral blood. The CDR3 region is CASNEHVRNEKLFF. CDR3 DNA sequence: TGCGCCAGCAACGAGCACGTGAGAAATGAAAAACTGTTTTTT.